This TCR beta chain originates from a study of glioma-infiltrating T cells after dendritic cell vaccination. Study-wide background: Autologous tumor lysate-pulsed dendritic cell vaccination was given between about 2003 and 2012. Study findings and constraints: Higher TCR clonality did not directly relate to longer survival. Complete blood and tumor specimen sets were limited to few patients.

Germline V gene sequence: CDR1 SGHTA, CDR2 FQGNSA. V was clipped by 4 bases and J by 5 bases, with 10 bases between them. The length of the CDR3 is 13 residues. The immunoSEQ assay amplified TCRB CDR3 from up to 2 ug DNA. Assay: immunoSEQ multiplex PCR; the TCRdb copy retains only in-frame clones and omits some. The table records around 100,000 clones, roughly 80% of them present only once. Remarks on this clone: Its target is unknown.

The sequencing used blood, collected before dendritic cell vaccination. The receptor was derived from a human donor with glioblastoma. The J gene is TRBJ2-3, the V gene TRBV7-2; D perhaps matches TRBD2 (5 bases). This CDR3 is CASSSNRGDTQYF. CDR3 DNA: TGTGCCAGCAGCTCGAATCGGGGAGATACGCAGTATTTT.